Listed below are T cell receptor beta chains from one sample, sequenced in a study of PD-L1 blockade in urothelial cancer. Libraries were prepared by immunoSEQ multiplex PCR; TCRdb keeps only in-frame clonotypes and omits some of them. The repertoire holds more than 60,000 clones, with around nine tenths as singletons. The source material was PBMCs, sampled around atezolizumab (anti-PD-L1) treatment. The receptors here all came from a man in his sixties with urothelial cancer. Each CDR3 is given with its conserved first and last residue. Clone sizes are given selectively: once, few, many, or a class where the clone is expanded.

len | abundance | j_gene | v_gene | CDR3aa
15 | NA | TRBJ2-7 | TRBV25-1 | CASSENLGQSYEQYF
15 | once | TRBJ2-1 | TRBV28 | CASSSGTGMYNEQFF
15 | NA | TRBJ1-5 | TRBV5-4 | CASSFGGGNNQPQHF
14 | NA | TRBJ2-7 | TRBV10-3 | CAISESGAVDEQYF
16 | NA | TRBJ1-6 | TRBV4-3 | CASSQGGGARNSPLHF
13 | once | TRBJ2-7 | TRBV6-1 | CASSENRGYEQYF
19 | NA | TRBJ2-5 | TRBV5-4 | CASSFTGLAGGRGRETQYF
15 | NA | TRBJ1-1 | TRBV4-3 | CASSQESGIGTEAFF
14 | NA | TRBJ2-7 | TRBV28 | CASSPGEQYYEQYF
13 | NA | TRBJ2-6 | TRBV6-1 | CATSRVGANVLTF
16 | NA | TRBJ2-5 | TRBV19 | CASSMTSGYPWETQYF
18 | NA | TRBJ2-3 | TRBV7-3 | CASSLIGTSGGVTDTQYF
14 | NA | TRBJ2-7 | TRBV28 | CASSLDRGPYEQYF
13 | NA | TRBJ1-5 | TRBV5-6 | CASSFQSNQPQHF
14 | NA | TRBJ2-3 | TRBV11-3 | CASSLTGLRDTQYF
15 | NA | TRBJ2-5 | TRBV4-2 | CASSRFTTGQETQYF
13 | NA | TRBJ2-3 | TRBV19 | CASSIDPGGRQYF
15 | NA | TRBJ1-4 | TRBV6-5 | CASSYSGGLGEKLFF
15 | NA | TRBJ2-5 | TRBV7-3 | CASSTRGELAETQYF
14 | NA | TRBJ1-4 | TRBV5-4 | CASSLEPGNEKLFF
15 | NA | TRBJ2-7 | TRBV9 | CASSKGSAGVHEQYF